This record concerns one T cell receptor beta chain sequence. Assay: immunoSEQ multiplex PCR; the TCRdb copy retains only in-frame clones and omits some. The table lists 150,000 to 190,000 clones, over 80% of them singletons. The sample belongs to a study of radiation and T cells in renal cell carcinoma. The time point denotes: blood 2 weeks post-SBRT. Indicated treatment: 15 Gy SBRT to primary tumor, nephrectomy 4 weeks later. CDR1 KGHSH and CDR2 LQKENI come from the germline V gene. This CDR3 region has 16 residues. V was clipped by 2 bases and J by 4 bases, with 17 bases between them. The clonotype was recovered from a woman aged 45-60 years with renal cell carcinoma. The sample in question was blood, obtained from a patient whose treatment included radiotherapy and nephrectomy. The J gene is TRBJ1-1, the V gene TRBV18; weak D call: TRBD1 (6 bases). DNA of the CDR3: TGTGCCAGCTCACCAGAAACCGGGACAATCGGCACTGAAGCTTTCTTT. Translating gives CASSPETGTIGTEAFF.